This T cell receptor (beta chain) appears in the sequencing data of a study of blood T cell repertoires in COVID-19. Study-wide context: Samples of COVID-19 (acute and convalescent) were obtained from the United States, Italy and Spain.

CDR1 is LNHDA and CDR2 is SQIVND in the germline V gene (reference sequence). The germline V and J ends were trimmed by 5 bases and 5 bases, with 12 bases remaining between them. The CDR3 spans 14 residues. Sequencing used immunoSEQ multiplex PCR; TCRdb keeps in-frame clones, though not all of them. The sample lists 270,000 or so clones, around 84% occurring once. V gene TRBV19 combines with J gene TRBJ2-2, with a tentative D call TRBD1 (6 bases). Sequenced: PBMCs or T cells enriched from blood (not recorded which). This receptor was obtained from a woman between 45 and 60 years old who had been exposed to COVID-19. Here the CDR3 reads CASSPGHKTGELFF. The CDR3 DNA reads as TGTGCCAGTAGTCCGGGACACAAGACCGGGGAGCTGTTTTTT. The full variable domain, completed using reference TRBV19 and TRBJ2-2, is DGGITQSPKYLFRKEGQNVTLSCEQNLNHDAMYWYRQDPGQGLRLIYYSQIVNDFQKGDIAEGYSVSREKKESFPLTVTSAQKNPTAFYLCASSPGHKTGELFFGEGSRLTVL.